These 14 T cell receptor beta chains were all obtained from the same sample, sequenced in a study of monozygotic twins with inflammatory bowel disease. Using the 5' RACE reads, TCRdb records one entry per CDR3 protein without DNA. This table lists over 110,000 distinct CDR3 sequences. Sequencing used blood. Receptors were obtained from a human donor with ulcerative colitis or Crohn's disease, or a healthy co-twin of an affected twin (not recorded which).

This chain links TRBV5-1 with TRBJ1-2. CDR1 SGHRS and CDR2 YFSETQ come from the germline V gene. The CDR3 extends over 13 amino acids. Here the CDR3 reads CASRGSNEGGYTF. The full variable domain, with the rest looked up from reference TRBV5-1 and TRBJ1-2, is KAGVTQTPRYLIKTRGQQVTLSCSPISGHRSVSWYQQTPGQGLQFLFEYFSETQRNKGNFPGRFSGRQFSNSRSEMNVSTLELGDSALYLCASRGSNEGGYTFGSGTRLTVV.

The V gene is TRBV5-1, the J gene TRBJ2-7; no DNA is available, so the TRBD2 call from TCRdb remains unchecked. From germline, CDR1 is SGHRS and CDR2 YFSETQ. This CDR3 has 16 residues. CDR3 in amino acids: CASSSTSGGASYEQYF.

The rearrangement uses TRBV3-1 and TRBJ2-4. In germline, CDR1 is LGHDT, CDR2 YNNKEL (reference sequence). CDR3 length: 16 residues. The CDR3 sequence: CASSPYGGNAKNMQYF.

The rearrangement links TRBV30 to TRBJ2-7; there is no DNA to check the TCRdb D call of TRBD1. The CDR3 is 15 residues long. Germline CDR1 is GTSNPN and CDR2 is SVGIG (reference sequence). This CDR3 is CAWSSGTGPFNEQYF.

The chain employs TRBV7-9 and TRBJ1-2. Germline CDR1 and CDR2: SEHNR and FQNEAQ (reference sequence). The CDR3 spans 14 residues. The chain's CDR3 is CASSDLGTSDGYTF.

The CDR3 region is CASSPGQLKAFF. The chain joins TRBV7-2 to TRBJ1-1; TCRdb's D call of TRBD1 is untestable without DNA. This CDR3 has 12 amino acids. In germline, CDR1 is SGHTA, CDR2 FQGNSA.

The chain combines TRBV4-3 with TRBJ1-1. Per the germline V gene, CDR1 is LGHNA and CDR2 is YSLEER. The CDR3 is 15 residues long. The CDR3 here is CASSQVYQADTEAFF.

This sequence joins TRBV7-8 and TRBJ2-7; checking the TCRdb D call of TRBD1 is not possible without DNA. Germline CDR1 and CDR2: SGHVS and FQNEAQ. This CDR3 is 18 amino acids long. The CDR3 protein is CASSLARLVAGQGGEQYF.

J is TRBJ2-7 and V is TRBV4-1; TCRdb's D call, TRBD1, is unchecked because there is no DNA. The CDR3 spans 15 residues. Germline V gene data show CDR1 as MGHRA and CDR2 as YSYEKL. CDR3 amino acids: CASSRGTGQPYEQYF.

The chain employs TRBV5-1 and TRBJ2-3; TCRdb designates TRBD1, a call that cannot be tested without DNA. The germline gives CDR1 SGHRS, CDR2 YFSETQ. CDR3 length: 13 amino acids. CDR3 sequence reads: CASWITGADTQYF.

The chain uses TRBV12-3 or TRBV12-4 and TRBJ2-2; there is no DNA to check the TCRdb D call of TRBD1. CDR3 length: 15 amino acids. The CDR3 loop is CASSLLEGATGELFF.

V is TRBV5-6 and J is TRBJ2-5. Looked up from germline, CDR1 is SGHDT and CDR2 is YYEEEE. CDR3 length: 13 residues. This CDR3 reads CASSLGVGKTQYF.

The CDR3 protein is CASSLAWGTNEKLFF. The rearrangement joins TRBV5-1 to TRBJ1-4; the D call of TRBD1 rests on TCRdb alone, since no DNA is present to check it. The CDR3 runs 15 residues. Germline loops: CDR1 SGHRS, CDR2 YFSETQ.

The chain carries TRBV7-3 and TRBJ2-2; absent DNA, TCRdb's TRBD1 call cannot be checked. The CDR3 is 16 residues long. In germline, CDR1 is SGHTA, CDR2 FQGTGA. CDR3 residues: CASSSGPTGGTGELFF.